Following are 10 T cell receptor beta chains from one sample sequenced in a study of metastatic and nonmetastatic thyroid tumors. Prior to thyroid surgery, none of the patients had received any treatment. Using MiXCR, TCRdb re-called clones from the PCR reads. The data show about 24,000 clones, 20% to 25% seen once. Specimen: blood. These receptor sequences come from a male donor with papillary thyroid cancer or a benign thyroid nodule (not recorded which). Some clones in this sample may be carry-over from other donors' samples.

This clone was picked up many times. One end of the junction is discordant with germline, which a read error may explain. The chain is built from TRBV28 and TRBJ2-3; D possibly corresponds to TRBD2 (6 bases). Germline V gives CDR1 MDHEN, CDR2 SYDVKM. CDR3 length: 14 residues. CDR3 in amino acids: CAGRHGRGSDTQYF. For the CDR3, the DNA is TGTGCCGGCAGACACGGGAGAGGGTCTGATACGCAGTATTTT.

The chain couples TRBV20-1 to TRBJ2-7, with D perhaps assigned TRBD1 or TRBD2 (5 bases each). The V gene lost 0 bases and the J gene lost 5 bases, with 17 bases spanning the gap. Germline lookup yields CDR1 DFQATT and CDR2 SNEGSKA (reference sequence). The CDR3 consists of 15 residues. For the CDR3, the DNA is TGCAGTGCTAGAGATCCTCGGGGACCTCCTAACGAGCAGTACTTC. It codes for CSARDPRGPPNEQYF.

With regard to this clone: A junction boundary mismatches the germline segment, possibly from a read error. The rearrangement uses TRBV6-2 or TRBV6-3 and TRBJ2-7, with D hard to call. CDR3 length equals 14 residues. The germline V gene encodes CDR1 MNHEY and CDR2 SVGEGT. The CDR3 here is CASSSHNGPYEKYF. CDR3 coding DNA: TGTGCCAGCAGTTCCCATAACGGACCCTACGAGAAGTACTTC.

This clone was counted ten times or more. The sample has other DNA sequences that encode this CDR3 too. The gene calls are TRBV6-1 and TRBJ1-5, with 7 positions matching TRBD1. The CDR3 has 16 residues. CDR1 is MNHNS, CDR2 SASEGT, per germline. The V and J ends lost 6 bases and 6 bases, in that order; junction bases with no gene match: 14. As DNA, the CDR3 is TGTGCCAGCAGGGACTATACAGGGGAGTCGGGTCAGCCCCAGCATTTT. Its protein is CASRDYTGESGQPQHF.

This clone occurred many times. The chain combines TRBV5-8 with TRBJ2-1; a weak D match, TRBD1 (5 bases). CDR1 and CDR2 (germline): SGHTS, YDEGEE. CDR3 length: 16 amino acids. V was pared by 4 bases and J by 3 bases, with 17 bases between. In nucleotides, the CDR3 is TGTGCCAGCAGCCCCCTTTGGGGCCCGAACTACAATGAGCAGTTCTTC. Protein sequence: CASSPLWGPNYNEQFF. The full variable domain, its missing parts supplied by reference TRBV5-8 and TRBJ2-1, is EAGVTQSPTHLIKTRGQQATLRCSPISGHTSVYWYQQALGLGLQFLLWYDEGEERNRGNFPPRFSGRQFPNYSSELNVNALELEDSALYLCASSPLWGPNYNEQFFGPGTRLTVL.

This clone was seen more than once but under ten times. The chain is built from TRBV27 and TRBJ1-5; D is possibly TRBD1 (5 bases). The V gene lost 6 bases and the J gene lost 7 bases, with 13 bases spanning the gap. This CDR3 comprises 13 residues. Germline V lookup: CDR1 MNHEY, CDR2 SMNVEV (reference sequence). The CDR3 DNA sequence: TGTGCCAGCAGCCGGTGTGCAGGGCAGCCCCAGCATTTT. Translated, it gives CASSRCAGQPQHF.

Many counts were recorded for this clone. A much larger clonotype is one base distant, so this may be a read error. Other DNA sequences from this sample encode an identical CDR3 as well. The rearrangement joins TRBV19 to TRBJ1-5, with D possibly TRBD1 on 6 matching bases. Per the germline V gene, CDR1 is LNHDA and CDR2 is SQIVND (reference sequence). V lost 6 bases, J lost 2 bases, and 11 bases lay in between. The CDR3 contains 14 residues. In DNA form, the CDR3 reads TGTGCCAGTAGCACGGGACAACGCAATCAGCCCCAGCATTTT. Protein sequence: CASSTGQRNQPQHF.

This clone was counted many times. J is TRBJ2-7 and V is TRBV11-3; TRBD1 agrees at 7 bases. The length of the CDR3 is 13 residues. V shed 4 bases and J 6 bases; nucleotides not matched to a gene: 6. The germline V gene encodes CDR1 SGHNT and CDR2 YENEEA. The CDR3 sequence: CASSYRQGVEQYF. CDR3 DNA: TGTGCCAGCAGCTACAGACAGGGAGTCGAGCAGTACTTC.

To note about this clone: An end of the junction differs from the germline gene, which may be a read error. The genes are TRBV7-6 and TRBJ1-1; possible D gene TRBD1, 5 bases. In germline, CDR1 is SGHVS, CDR2 FNYEAQ. The CDR3 runs 14 residues. DNA of the CDR3: TGTGTCAGCATCTTAGAGACAGTAAACACTGAAGCTTTCTTT. It translates to CVSILETVNTEAFF. The whole variable domain, filled in from reference TRBV7-6 and TRBJ1-1, reads GAGVSQSPRYKVTKRGQDVALRCDPISGHVSLYWYRQALGQGPEFLTYFNYEAQQDKSGLPNDRFSAERPEGSISTLTIQRTEQRDSAMYRCVSILETVNTEAFFGQGTRLTVV.

By proportion, this clone is medium-sized. Germline is not matched at one junction end, which may reflect a read error. J is TRBJ2-7 and V is TRBV28; 10 nucleotides align to TRBD1. Germline CDR1 is MDHEN and CDR2 is SYDVKM. This CDR3 has 18 amino acids. The CDR3 sequence: CASRLWGGQGSFAYEQYF. The DNA of the CDR3 is TGTGCCAGCAGGTTATGGGGGGGACAGGGGTCTTTCGCCTACGAGCAGTACTTC.